Presented here are 6 T cell receptor beta chains from one specimen sequenced in a study of blood T cell repertoires in COVID-19. The method was immunoSEQ multiplex PCR; TCRdb's version includes in-frame clones alone and lacks a portion of them. The sample consists of about 84,000 clones, 86% of them appearing once. Input material: peripheral blood. The receptor source for this set is a man at least 80 years old with active or convalescent COVID-19.

The chain recombines TRBV9 with TRBJ2-1; 8 bases are a match to TRBD2. V shed 3 bases and J 0 bases; nucleotides not matched to a gene: 14. CDR1 and CDR2 (germline): SGDLS, YYNGEE. The CDR3 spans 19 residues. CDR3 sequence: CASSAKGVSGTSSYNEQFF. The DNA of the CDR3 is TGTGCCAGCAGCGCCAAGGGGGTTAGCGGGACTAGCTCCTACAATGAGCAGTTCTTC.

This sequence joins TRBV3-1 (or the pseudogene TRBV3-2) and TRBJ2-7; 7 positions agree with TRBD2. This CDR3 has 16 amino acids. Germline values: CDR1 LGHDT, CDR2 YNNKEL (reference sequence). Germline trimming cut 1 base from V and 3 bases from J; bases unmatched to any gene: 9. DNA for the CDR3: TGTGCCAGCAGCCAAGTCTCGTGGGGGAGGGTCTACGAGCAGTACTTC. Protein sequence: CASSQVSWGRVYEQYF.

The chain couples TRBV19 to TRBJ1-3; 8 nucleotides match TRBD1. J lost 0 bases, V lost 7 bases, and 8 bases had no gene match. CDR1 is LNHDA and CDR2 is SQIVND in the germline V gene (reference sequence). The CDR3 length is 16 residues. The CDR3 sequence is CASKTGQALSGNTIYF. CDR3 DNA: TGTGCCAGTAAAACGGGACAGGCGCTCTCTGGAAACACCATATATTTT.

The chain is built from TRBV7-2 and TRBJ2-6, with D perhaps TRBD2 (6 bases). This CDR3 is built from 17 residues. Per germline, CDR1 SGHTA and CDR2 FQGNSA. V lost 0 bases and J lost 2, with 11 bases in between. CDR3 DNA sequence: TGTGCCAGCAGCTTAGCAATGTGGGGGGCTGGGGCCAACGTCCTGACTTTC. Protein product: CASSLAMWGAGANVLTF.

This chain links TRBV30 with TRBJ1-5; 7 nucleotides agree with TRBD1. The junction had 8 bases not matched to a gene; V was cut back by 5 bases and J by 7 bases. Germline CDR1 is GTSNPN and CDR2 is SVGIG (reference sequence). This CDR3 has 13 amino acids. The CDR3 spells CAWARQGGQPQHF. The CDR3 bases are TGTGCCTGGGCTCGACAGGGTGGCCAGCCCCAGCATTTT.

The rearrangement uses TRBV9 and TRBJ2-1, with D perhaps TRBD1 (6 bases). In germline, CDR1 is SGDLS, CDR2 YYNGEE. The V end lost 0 bases, the J end lost 3 bases, and 13 bases lay between the germline ends. The CDR3 consists of 16 residues. The CDR3 nucleotides read TGTGCCAGCAGCGTAGCAGGTCGGGACAACTACAATGAGCAGTTCTTC. This gives the protein CASSVAGRDNYNEQFF.